These 5 T cell receptor beta chains share one sample of origin, sequenced in a study of response to subunit inactivated influenza vaccine. One entry per CDR3 protein, called by TCRdb with MiXCR from the RT-PCR reads. The sample holds under 850,000 distinct CDR3 sequences, under 20% seen once. The sequenced sample was PBMCs from blood, obtained roughly 5 days after vaccination. These receptor sequences come from a man between 45 and 60 years old who received an inactivated influenza vaccine.

This clonotype was seen more than once but under ten times. The V and J genes are TRBV20-1 and TRBJ1-1; tentatively, D is TRBD1 (5 bases). Germline CDR1 is DFQATT and CDR2 is SNEGSKA (reference sequence). V lost 2 bases to trimming and J lost 6 bases, with 16 bases between them. This CDR3 comprises 14 residues. The CDR3 nucleotides read TGCAGTGCTAGACCCCGGGGGTTGGGCCCTGAAGCTTTCTTT. Amino acids: CSARPRGLGPEAFF.

The chain employs TRBV5-1 and TRBJ2-3; TRBD2 matches at 9 bases. The CDR3 is made up of 17 amino acids. CDR1 is SGHRS and CDR2 is YFSETQ in the germline V gene. V dropped 3 bases and J dropped 1; count of bases not matched to a gene: 9. The CDR3 DNA reads as TGCGCCAGCAGCTCGAATTTTCGACTAGCGGGCACAGATACGCAGTATTTT. Its translation: CASSSNFRLAGTDTQYF.

This clonotype was detected only a few times. V and J are TRBV28 and TRBJ2-5; 7 bases agree with TRBD1. CDR1 is MDHEN, CDR2 SYDVKM, per germline. This CDR3 spans 16 amino acids. The J segment lost 1 base and the V segment lost 7 bases, leaving 12 bases of the junction unmatched. The CDR3 DNA reads TGTGCCAGCAAAGAATCCCGGACAGGACTCCAAGAGACCCAGTACTTC. Protein product: CASKESRTGLQETQYF.

The rearrangement uses TRBV7-8 and TRBJ2-5; D perhaps matches TRBD2 (5 bases). With 2 bases removed from V and 4 bases from J, the gap between germline ends came to 11 bases. This CDR3 has 14 residues. Germline CDR1 is SGHVS and CDR2 is FQNEAQ. The CDR3 DNA sequence: TGTGCCAGCAGCTTACAGAGGGTTGCAGAGACCCAGTACTTC. Encoded protein: CASSLQRVAETQYF. The variable domain in full, completed from reference TRBV7-8 and TRBJ2-5, reads GAGVSQSPRYKVAKRGQDVALRCDPISGHVSLFWYQQALGQGPEFLTYFQNEAQLDKSGLPSDRFFAERPEGSVSTLKIQRTQQEDSAVYLCASSLQRVAETQYFGPGTRLLVL.

The rearrangement links TRBV7-9 to TRBJ2-7; a weak D match, TRBD1 (7 bases). The CDR3 is made up of 14 amino acids. V lost 7 bases and J 4 bases, leaving 17 bases between the germline ends. The V gene's germline CDR1 is SEHNR and CDR2 FQNEAQ (reference sequence). The CDR3 nucleotides read TGTGCCAGCATACCCAGGAGGGGGCCTTACGAGCAGTACTTC. Translated, it gives CASIPRRGPYEQYF.